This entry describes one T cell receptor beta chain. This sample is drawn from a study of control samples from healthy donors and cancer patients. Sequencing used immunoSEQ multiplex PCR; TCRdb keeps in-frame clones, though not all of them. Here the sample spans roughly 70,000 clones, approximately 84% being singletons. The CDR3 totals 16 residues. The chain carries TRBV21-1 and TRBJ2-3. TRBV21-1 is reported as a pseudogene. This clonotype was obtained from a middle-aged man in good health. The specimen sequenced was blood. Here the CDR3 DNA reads TGTGCCAGCAGCTCATCGGCGGACCCCAGCGCAGATACGCAGTATTTT. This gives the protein CASSSSADPSADTQYF.